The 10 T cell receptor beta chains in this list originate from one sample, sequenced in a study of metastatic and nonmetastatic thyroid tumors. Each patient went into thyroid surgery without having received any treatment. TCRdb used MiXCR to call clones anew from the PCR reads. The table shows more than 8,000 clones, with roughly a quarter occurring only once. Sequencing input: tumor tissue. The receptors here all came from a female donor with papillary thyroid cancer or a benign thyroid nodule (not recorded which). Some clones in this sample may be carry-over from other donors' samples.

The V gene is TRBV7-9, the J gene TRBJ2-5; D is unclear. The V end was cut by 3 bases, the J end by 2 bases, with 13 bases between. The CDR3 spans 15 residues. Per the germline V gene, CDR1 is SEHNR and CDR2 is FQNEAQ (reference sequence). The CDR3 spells CASSLRREPQETQYF. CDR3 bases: TGTGCCAGCAGCTTGAGAAGAGAACCACAAGAGACCCAGTACTTC.

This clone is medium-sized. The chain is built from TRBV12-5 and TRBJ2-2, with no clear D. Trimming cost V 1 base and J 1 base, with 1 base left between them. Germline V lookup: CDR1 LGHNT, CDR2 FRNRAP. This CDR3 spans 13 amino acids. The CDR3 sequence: CASGLGNTGELFF. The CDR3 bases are TGTGCTAGTGGTTTGGGGAACACCGGGGAGCTGTTTTTT.

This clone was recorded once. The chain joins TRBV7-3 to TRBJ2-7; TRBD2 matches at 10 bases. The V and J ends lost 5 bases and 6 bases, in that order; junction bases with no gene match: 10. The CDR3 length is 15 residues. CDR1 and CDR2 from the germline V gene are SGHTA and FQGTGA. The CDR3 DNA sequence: TGTGCCAGCAGCCCCTCAGCGGGAGGGCCGGTCGAGCAGTACTTC. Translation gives CASSPSAGGPVEQYF.

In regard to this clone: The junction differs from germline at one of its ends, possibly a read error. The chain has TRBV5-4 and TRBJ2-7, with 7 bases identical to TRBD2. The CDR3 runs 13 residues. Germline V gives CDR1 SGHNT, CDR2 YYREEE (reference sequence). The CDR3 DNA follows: TGTGCCAGCAACCTACTCCGCTGGGAGGGACGGCTCTTC. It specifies CASNLLRWEGRLF.

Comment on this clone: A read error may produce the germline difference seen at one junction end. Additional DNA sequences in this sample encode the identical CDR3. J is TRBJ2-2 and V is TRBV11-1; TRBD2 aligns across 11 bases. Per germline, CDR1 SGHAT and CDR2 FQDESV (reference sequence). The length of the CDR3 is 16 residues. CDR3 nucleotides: TGTGCCAGCAGTCTACTAGCGGGGGACCCCACCGGTGAGCTGTTTTTT. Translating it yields CASSLLAGDPTGELFF.

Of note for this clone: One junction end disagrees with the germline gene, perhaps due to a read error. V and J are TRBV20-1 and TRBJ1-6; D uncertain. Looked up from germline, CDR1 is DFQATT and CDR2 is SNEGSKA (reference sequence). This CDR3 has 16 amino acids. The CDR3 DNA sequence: TGCAGTGCTATCCCTGGGCAGAGCTCCTATAATTCACCCCTGCACTTT. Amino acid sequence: CSAIPGQSSYNSPLHF.

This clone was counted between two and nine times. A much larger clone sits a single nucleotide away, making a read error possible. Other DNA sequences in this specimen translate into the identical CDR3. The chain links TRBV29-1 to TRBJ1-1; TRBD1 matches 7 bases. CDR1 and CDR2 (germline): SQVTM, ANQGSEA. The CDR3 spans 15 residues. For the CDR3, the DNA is TGCAGCGTTGAGACGACAGGGACTGGCGGAACTGAAGCCTTCTTT. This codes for CSVETTGTGGTEAFF. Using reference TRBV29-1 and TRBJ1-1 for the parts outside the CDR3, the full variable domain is SAVISQKPSRDICQRGTSLTIQCQVDSQVTMMFWYRQQPGQSLTLIATANQGSEATYESGFVIDKFPISRPNLTFSTLTVSNMSPEDSSIYLCSVETTGTGGTEAFFGQGTRLTVV.

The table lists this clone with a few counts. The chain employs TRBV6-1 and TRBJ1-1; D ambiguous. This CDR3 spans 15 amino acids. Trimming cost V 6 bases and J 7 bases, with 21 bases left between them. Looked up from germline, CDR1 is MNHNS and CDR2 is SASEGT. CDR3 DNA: TGTGCCAGCAGCTGGGTCCTTCTGGTCTCAATTGAAGCTTTCTTT. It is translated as CASSWVLLVSIEAFF.

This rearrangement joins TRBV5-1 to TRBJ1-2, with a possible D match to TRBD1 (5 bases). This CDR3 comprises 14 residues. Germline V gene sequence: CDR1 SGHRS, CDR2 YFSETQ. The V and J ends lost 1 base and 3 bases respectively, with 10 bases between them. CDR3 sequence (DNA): TGCGCCAGCAGCTTGAGGGGCGGTGACTATGGCTACACCTTC. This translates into CASSLRGGDYGYTF.

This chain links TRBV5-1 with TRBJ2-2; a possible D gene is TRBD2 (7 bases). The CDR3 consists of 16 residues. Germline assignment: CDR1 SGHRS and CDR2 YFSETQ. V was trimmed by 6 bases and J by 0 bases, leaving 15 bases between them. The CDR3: CASIDVGGPNTGELFF. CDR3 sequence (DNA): TGCGCCAGCATCGACGTCGGGGGGCCGAACACCGGGGAGCTGTTTTTT.